The 16 T cell receptor beta chains presented below share a single source sample, sequenced in a study of T cells in Graves' hyperthyroidism and ophthalmopathy. Amplification of TCR beta CDR3 regions was performed using RNA transcripts as template. With the HTBI primer set, the TCR CDR3 went through a first round of RT-PCR. One entry per CDR3 protein, called by TCRdb with MiXCR from the multiplex PCR reads. Of approximately 480,000 distinct CDR3 sequences in the sample, 20% were seen once. The sample taken for sequencing was blood. The receptor set was obtained from a man aged 18 to 29 with Graves' hyperthyroidism.

This clonotype appeared many times. The chain is built from TRBV12-3 or TRBV12-4 and TRBJ1-5, with no clear D. The CDR3 loop spans 15 amino acids. V shed 7 bases and J shed 0 bases, with 13 bases lying between them. The CDR3 nucleotides are TGTGCCAGCAAGAAGGGCCGTTATAGCAATCAGCCCCAGCATTTT. It yields the protein CASKKGRYSNQPQHF.

This clonotype occurred many times. The chain uses TRBV7-2 and TRBJ2-7; TRBD1 is a possible D gene (6 bases). CDR3 size: 15 residues. The V gene lost 5 bases and the J gene lost 2 bases, with 16 bases spanning the gap. Germline values: CDR1 SGHTA, CDR2 FQGNSA. CDR3 region: CASSLTGTSPYEQYF. The CDR3 coding sequence is TGTGCCAGCAGCCTCACCGGGACATCTCCCTACGAGCAGTACTTC.

Ten or more counts support this clonotype. The V call is TRBV2, the J call TRBJ2-7; TRBD1 might be the D (6 bases). The V gene lost 3 bases and the J gene lost 0 bases, with 15 bases spanning the gap. The V gene's germline CDR1 is SNHLY and CDR2 FYNNEI. The CDR3 sequence is 16 residues long. CDR3 in amino acids: CASSEGQGKHSYEQYF. The CDR3 region has the DNA TGTGCCAGCAGTGAGGGGCAGGGGAAACACTCCTACGAGCAGTACTTC. Full variable domain (remainder filled in from reference TRBV2 and TRBJ2-7): EPEVTQTPSHQVTQMGQEVILRCVPISNHLYFYWYRQILGQKVEFLVSFYNNEISEKSEIFDDQFSVERPDGSNFTLKIRSTKLEDSAMYFCASSEGQGKHSYEQYFGPGTRLTVT.

This clonotype has at least ten counts. The rearrangement joins TRBV15 to TRBJ1-2; 10 bases line up with TRBD1. In germline, CDR1 is LNHNV, CDR2 YYDKDF (reference sequence). This CDR3 contains 16 residues. After removal of 0 bases from V and 8 bases from J, the junction contained 9 bases not matched to a gene. This CDR3 reads CATSRDPTGGAYGYTF. In nucleotides, the CDR3 is TGTGCCACCAGCAGAGATCCGACAGGGGGCGCGTACGGCTACACCTTC.

This chain uses TRBV28 with TRBJ2-7; D is possibly TRBD2 (6 bases). V was clipped by 7 bases and J by 3 bases, with 16 bases between them. Germline V lookup: CDR1 MDHEN, CDR2 SYDVKM. The CDR3 is made up of 14 amino acids. CDR3 amino acids: CASTPRRVYYEQYF. Here the CDR3 DNA reads TGTGCCAGCACTCCTCGGAGGGTCTACTACGAGCAGTACTTC.

V and J are TRBV12-3 or TRBV12-4 and TRBJ1-1; no clear D gene. The V and J ends lost 0 bases and 10 bases respectively, with 18 bases between them. The CDR3 has 15 residues. The DNA of the CDR3 is TGTGCCAGCAGTTTAGCGCCGTGGAGCTTTGGTCTAGCTTTCTTT. It specifies CASSLAPWSFGLAFF.

At least ten counts were recorded for this clonotype. The genes are TRBV30 and TRBJ1-1; 9 bases match TRBD1. The CDR3 runs 13 residues. Germline V CDR1 and CDR2: GTSNPN, SVGIG (reference sequence). V gave up 8 bases and J gave up 6 bases; unmatched junction bases: 10. The CDR3: CAGGTGTGAEAFF. The CDR3 nucleotides are TGTGCCGGGGGGACAGGGACCGGGGCTGAAGCTTTCTTT.

The V and J genes are TRBV5-1 and TRBJ1-6; D not resolved. The CDR3 spans 15 residues. Germline CDR1 reads SGHRS; CDR2 reads YFSETQ. Deletions cut 0 bases from V and 5 bases from J, with 9 bases between. The CDR3 coding sequence is TGCGCCAGCAGCTTGGACGTACCCGATAATTCACCCCTCCACTTT. It encodes CASSLDVPDNSPLHF. The full variable domain, its missing parts supplied by reference TRBV5-1 and TRBJ1-6, is KAGVTQTPRYLIKTRGQQVTLSCSPISGHRSVSWYQQTPGQGLQFLFEYFSETQRNKGNFPGRFSGRQFSNSRSEMNVSTLELGDSALYLCASSLDVPDNSPLHFGNGTRLTVT.

The chain carries TRBV7-2 and TRBJ1-2; TRBD1 matches at 7 bases. V lost 7 bases and J lost 3; bases outside the gene matches: 8. Germline CDR1 SGHTA, CDR2 FQGNSA. The CDR3 length is 14 residues. The CDR3, as DNA: TGTGCCAGCAACACCGGGACAGCCTACTATGGCTACACCTTC. It encodes CASNTGTAYYGYTF. The variable domain in full, completed from reference TRBV7-2 and TRBJ1-2, reads GAGVSQSPSNKVTEKGKDVELRCDPISGHTALYWYRQSLGQGLEFLIYFQGNSAPDKSGLPSDRFSAERTGGSVSTLTIQRTQQEDSAVYLCASNTGTAYYGYTFGSGTRLTVV.

Many counts were recorded for this clonotype. The V and J genes are TRBV27 and TRBJ2-5; D ambiguous. The CDR3 is 15 amino acids. Germline loops: CDR1 MNHEY, CDR2 SMNVEV (reference sequence). Trimming left V 0 bases short and J 3 bases short, with 11 bases between. The CDR3 loop is CASSLSVALKETQYF. The CDR3 DNA follows: TGTGCCAGCAGTTTATCCGTAGCCCTTAAAGAGACCCAGTACTTC.

Concerning this clonotype itself: A much larger clone is a single base away; this may be a read error. The genes are TRBV12-3 or TRBV12-4 and TRBJ2-5, with TRBD2 identical over 7 bases. The CDR3 has 13 residues. V lost 3 bases, J lost 9 bases, and 7 bases stayed unmatched. Here the CDR3 DNA reads TGTGCCAGCAGTTTTCTCGGGGGGAAGGCCCAGTACTTC. This encodes CASSFLGGKAQYF.

In this sample, this clonotype turned up many times. This chain links TRBV6-1 with TRBJ1-2, with 8 nucleotides matching TRBD1. This CDR3 has 14 residues. Germline CDR1 reads MNHNS; CDR2 reads SASEGT. Unmatched junction bases numbered 0, after V lost 1 base and J lost 2 bases. DNA of the CDR3: TGTGCCAGCAGTGAAGGGGACAGGAACTATGGCTACACCTTC. Its protein is CASSEGDRNYGYTF.

This clonotype was counted many times. The chain recombines TRBV6-5 with TRBJ2-2; no definite D call. Germline CDR1 and CDR2: MNHEY and SVGAGI. This CDR3 contains 14 residues. V was pared by 4 bases and J by 2 bases, with 8 bases between. CDR3 bases: TGTGCCAGCAGTTTTGGCTACAACACCGGGGAGCTGTTTTTT. Residues: CASSFGYNTGELFF.

V usage is TRBV11-2 and J usage is TRBJ2-4, with 8 bases lining up with TRBD1. Germline CDR1 and CDR2: SGHAT and FQNNGV. CDR3 length equals 18 residues. V was pared by 4 bases and J by 0 bases, with 11 bases of the junction left unmatched. For the CDR3, the DNA is TGTGCCAGCAGCTCCCTAGGGACAGGCGCCATAGCCAAAAACATTCAGTACTTC. The encoded protein is CASSSLGTGAIAKNIQYF.

In its sample, this clonotype was seen many times. V usage is TRBV12-3 or TRBV12-4 and J usage is TRBJ1-2; D remains unclear. Trimming shortened V by 5 bases and J by 2 bases, and 9 bases separated the two germline ends. The CDR3 is 13 amino acids. The CDR3 DNA reads as TGTGCCAGCAGTCCGACGGCAAACTATGGCTACACCTTC. This translates into CASSPTANYGYTF.

This clonotype has only a few counts. The chain links TRBV28 to TRBJ1-2, with TRBD1 matching 7 bases. In germline, CDR1 is MDHEN, CDR2 SYDVKM. The junction had 6 bases not matched to a gene; V was cut back by 7 bases and J by 7 bases. This CDR3 spans 12 amino acids. The CDR3 nucleotides read TGTGCCAGCACCCACAGGGGCAGTGGCTACACCTTC. Translating it yields CASTHRGSGYTF.